This T cell receptor (beta chain) originates from a study of T-cell reconstitution after alpha-beta-depleted transplantation in children. Library preparation (for TCRbeta) was performed with unique molecular identifiers. TCRdb redid the calling of the PCR reads with MiXCR, one entry per CDR3 protein. The repertoire consists of about 580,000 distinct CDR3 sequences, with 25% to 30% occurring once and the leading ten covering less than 40%. CDR3 length: 15 amino acids. The V gene's germline CDR1 is LNHDA and CDR2 SQIVND (reference sequence). V lost 3 bases and J lost 8, with 17 bases in between. The sample in question was PBMCs, obtained before TCRalphabeta/CD19-depleted stem cell transplant. The chain combines TRBV19 with TRBJ2-1; D gene unclear. The origin of this receptor is a boy under two years old with Wiskott-Aldrich syndrome, due to receive a stem cell transplant. The CDR3 here is CASSMTGTLWHEQFF. The CDR3 DNA is TGTGCCAGTAGTATGACTGGAACCCTCTGGCATGAGCAGTTCTTC.